The 5 T cell receptor beta chains below come from one sample, sequenced in a study of cytomegalovirus exposure and HLA in healthy donors. The PCR used 60 Vbeta and 13 Jbeta primers. TCRdb's table, derived via immunoSEQ multiplex PCR, lists solely in-frame clones and lacks some. Among approximately 190,000 clones listed, around 85% were seen once. Material for sequencing was PBMCs. The receptor source for this set is a man aged 35-49 years in good health and CMV-seropositive.

The chain is built from TRBV10-3 and TRBJ2-7, with 8 bases aligning to TRBD1. The CDR3 loop spans 14 amino acids. Germline V CDR1 and CDR2: ENHRY, SYGVKD. V shed 11 bases, J shed 4 bases, and the junction held 13 bases outside the gene matches. The CDR3 DNA is TGTGCCTCCGGACAGGGAGCGAGTGGGTACGAGCAGTACTTC. It yields the protein CASGQGASGYEQYF.

The rearrangement joins TRBV2 to TRBJ2-7; a possible D gene is TRBD2 (5 bases). Germline V gene data show CDR1 as SNHLY and CDR2 as FYNNEI. With 5 bases removed from V and 0 bases from J, the gap between germline ends came to 11 bases. The CDR3 has 14 residues. CDR3 in DNA: TGTGCCAGCAGTCCGGGGATCCGCTCCTACGAGCAGTACTTC. Residues: CASSPGIRSYEQYF. The full variable domain, with the rest looked up from reference TRBV2 and TRBJ2-7, is EPEVTQTPSHQVTQMGQEVILRCVPISNHLYFYWYRQILGQKVEFLVSFYNNEISEKSEIFDDQFSVERPDGSNFTLKIRSTKLEDSAMYFCASSPGIRSYEQYFGPGTRLTVT.

The chain employs TRBV10-3 and TRBJ2-5; TRBD1 matches at 8 bases. Germline V gives CDR1 ENHRY, CDR2 SYGVKD. The V and J ends lost 2 bases and 4 bases, in that order; junction bases with no gene match: 3. This CDR3 spans 14 amino acids. In DNA, the CDR3 is TGTGCCATCAGTGAGAACAGGGGGGCAGAGACCCAGTACTTC. Its translation is CAISENRGAETQYF.

In DNA form, the CDR3 reads TGTGCCAGCAGCTTAAACCCGGGACAGGGGTTCACTGAAGCTTTCTTT. It encodes CASSLNPGQGFTEAFF. The rearrangement uses TRBV7-3 and TRBJ1-1; TRBD1 matches 10 bases. J lost 4 bases, V lost 1 base, and 6 bases had no gene match. This CDR3 comprises 16 residues. Germline loops: CDR1 SGHTA, CDR2 FQGTGA.

The chain recombines TRBV11-1 with TRBJ2-5; TRBD1 aligns across 10 bases. Germline CDR1 is SGHAT and CDR2 is FQDESV (reference sequence). This CDR3 has 16 amino acids. Losses at the gene ends were 1 base for V and 4 bases for J; bases not matched to a gene: 6. CDR3: CASSLVGDRGRETQYF. The DNA of the CDR3 is TGTGCCAGCAGCTTAGTAGGGGACAGGGGTAGAGAGACCCAGTACTTC.